These 26 T cell receptor beta chains originate from one sample sequenced in a study of T cell responses to AZD1222 COVID-19 vaccine (dated by TCRdb to the early 2020s). The time point label, read with the paper, signifies: about 28 days (+/-7) after the second vaccine dose. To prepare the library, the immunoSEQ multiplex PCR assay was applied. The table comes from immuneACCESS by way of TCRdb, which keeps in-frame sequences with V and J called. Part of the clones is missing from these tables; in studies checked, under half for an unresolved V gene and the rest for unknown reasons. This sample lists 150,000 to 200,000 clones; approximately 94% were detected once. The ten biggest clones cover approximately 4.8% of the sample. This sample comprised peripheral blood, obtained 28 days after the second AZD1222 dose. Receptors originate from an adult who received the AZD1222 COVID-19 vaccine.

This sequence joins TRBV5-1 and TRBJ2-5; D is ambiguous. V was shortened by 4 bases and J by 5 bases, with 12 bases between the two germline ends. The CDR3 length is 13 residues. Germline CDR1 SGHRS, CDR2 YFSETQ. The chain's CDR3 is CASSMSGRETQYF. The CDR3 coding sequence is TGCGCCAGCAGCATGAGTGGTAGGGAGACCCAGTACTTC.

This chain connects TRBV25-1 to TRBJ1-1; D may be TRBD1 (5 bases). CDR3 length equals 12 residues. Between the trimmed V and J ends, which lost 8 bases and 1 base, there was a span of 8 bases. Germline values: CDR1 MGHDK, CDR2 SYGVNS. This CDR3 reads CASRGSNTEAFF. For the CDR3, the DNA is TGTGCCAGCCGGGGGTCGAACACTGAAGCTTTCTTT.

The chain combines TRBV30 with TRBJ1-1; 8 nucleotides align to TRBD1. The V gene's germline CDR1 is GTSNPN and CDR2 SVGIG (reference sequence). The CDR3 has 16 amino acids. After removal of 1 base from V and 1 base from J, the junction contained 8 bases not matched to a gene. The CDR3 region is CAWSGGPTGANTEAFF. CDR3 coding DNA: TGTGCCTGGAGTGGGGGGCCGACAGGGGCGAACACTGAAGCTTTCTTT.

Concerning this clone: An end of the junction does not agree with germline; a read error may underlie this. V usage is TRBV18 and J usage is TRBJ1-1; tentative D call: TRBD1 (6 bases). CDR1 is KGHSH, CDR2 LQKENI, per germline. CDR3 length: 14 residues. CDR3 loop: CASSPPGVGTEAFF. In DNA, the CDR3 is TGTGCCAGCTCCCCACCAGGGGTAGGCACTGAAGCTTTCTTT.

V and J are TRBV6-7 and TRBJ2-7; D may be TRBD1 (6 bases). Being an ORF, TRBV6-7 has a function that is uncertain. V was pared by 4 bases and J by 6 bases, with 13 bases between. The CDR3 consists of 13 residues. CDR3 sequence: CASSSQGQGEQYF. DNA for the CDR3: TGTGCCAGCAGTTCCCAGGGGCAGGGCGAGCAGTACTTC.

CDR3 in amino acids: CASLTRTGNTEAFF. The CDR3, as DNA: TGTGCCAGTCTCACCAGGACGGGGAACACTGAAGCTTTCTTT. The rearrangement links TRBV6-5 to TRBJ1-1; no clear D gene. There are 14 residues in the CDR3. CDR1 is MNHEY, CDR2 SVGAGI, per germline. Trimming left V 9 bases short and J 1 base short, with 15 bases between.

The chain combines TRBV13 with TRBJ1-6, with D possibly matching TRBD1 (5 bases). CDR3 length equals 14 residues. V lost 4 bases and J lost 5, with 9 bases in between. CDR1 and CDR2 (germline): PRHDT, FYEKMQ (reference sequence). CDR3 in amino acids: CASSSVGDNSPLHF. Written as DNA, the CDR3 is TGTGCCAGCAGCTCCGTAGGGGATAATTCACCCCTCCACTTT.

The chain recombines TRBV5-6 with TRBJ2-1; D is possibly TRBD2 (6 bases). V shed 5 bases and J shed 4 bases, with 16 bases lying between them. The CDR3 contains 15 residues. Germline lookup yields CDR1 SGHDT and CDR2 YYEEEE. Here the CDR3 reads CASSSGGNPYNEQFF. The CDR3 DNA reads TGTGCCAGCAGTTCCGGAGGGAACCCGTACAATGAGCAGTTCTTC. Supplemented by reference TRBV5-6 and TRBJ2-1, the full variable domain reads DAGVTQSPTHLIKTRGQQVTLRCSPKSGHDTVSWYQQALGQGPQFIFQYYEEEERQRGNFPDRFSGHQFPNYSSELNVNALLLGDSALYLCASSSGGNPYNEQFFGPGTRLTVL.

V usage is TRBV2 and J usage is TRBJ2-7; TRBD1 is a possible D gene (5 bases). V was pared by 7 bases and J by 4 bases, with 11 bases between. The CDR3 runs to 12 residues. Germline V CDR1 and CDR2: SNHLY, FYNNEI. DNA for the CDR3: TGTGCCAGCATTCCCTCAGGGTACGAGCAGTACTTC. Its protein product is CASIPSGYEQYF.

V usage is TRBV30 and J usage is TRBJ2-2; 10 positions agree with TRBD2. Trimming at V came to 2 bases and at J to 7 bases, leaving 10 bases not matched to a gene. This CDR3 is built from 16 residues. CDR1 is GTSNPN and CDR2 is SVGIG in the germline V gene (reference sequence). Written as DNA, the CDR3 is TGTGCCTGGAGTCGGGCTAGCGGGAGAGTGGACGGGGAGCTGTTTTTT. As protein: CAWSRASGRVDGELFF.

The rearrangement joins TRBV5-1 to TRBJ2-1, with TRBD2 matching 9 bases. This CDR3 is 15 amino acids long. Trimming removed 1 base from V and 5 bases from J; junction bases left unmatched: 4. In germline, CDR1 is SGHRS, CDR2 YFSETQ. In DNA, the CDR3 is TGCGCCAGCAGCTTGAGACTAGCGGCCAACAATGAGCAGTTCTTC. Protein: CASSLRLAANNEQFF.

The chain joins TRBV6-5 to TRBJ1-2; D unclear. Trimming took 5 bases from V and 0 from J, leaving 13 bases between them. In germline, CDR1 is MNHEY, CDR2 SVGAGI. This CDR3 spans 15 amino acids. Written as DNA, the CDR3 is TGTGCCAGCAGTCCACTACAGAGAACTAACTATGGCTACACCTTC. Protein sequence: CASSPLQRTNYGYTF.

This chain uses TRBV5-5 with TRBJ1-3; D is unresolved. Trimming removed 0 bases from V and 1 base from J, with 11 bases in between. From germline, CDR1 is SGHKS and CDR2 YYEKEE (reference sequence). CDR3 length equals 16 residues. The CDR3 is CASSLGSTGSGNTIYF. The CDR3, as DNA: TGTGCCAGCAGCTTGGGATCAACGGGATCTGGAAACACCATATATTTT.

DNA for the CDR3: TGTGCCAGCAGTTACGTGGGAGTAGTCACAGATACGCAGTATTTT. It specifies CASSYVGVVTDTQYF. The genes are TRBV6-2 or TRBV6-3 and TRBJ2-3, with a tentative D call TRBD2 (5 bases). There are 15 residues in the CDR3. Germline loops: CDR1 MNHEY, CDR2 SVGEGT. V was clipped by 2 bases and J by 2 bases, with 11 bases between them.

The chain employs TRBV30 and TRBJ2-1; TRBD2 matches at 14 bases. CDR3 length: 15 residues. J gave up 6 bases and V 3 bases, and 4 bases lay outside the gene matches. From germline, CDR1 is GTSNPN and CDR2 SVGIG (reference sequence). Here the CDR3 DNA reads TGTGCCTGGAGCCCGACTAGCGGGAGGGGCAATGAGCAGTTCTTC. Translating gives CAWSPTSGRGNEQFF.

This chain links TRBV5-4 with TRBJ2-1, with 10 bases that match TRBD2. Germline assignment: CDR1 SGHNT and CDR2 YYREEE (reference sequence). The CDR3 contains 15 residues. The V segment lost 4 bases and the J segment 8 bases; nucleotides outside the gene matches: 9. The CDR3, as DNA: TGTGCCAGCAGCAGGCTCCCTAGCGGGAGCGATGAGCAGTTCTTC. It codes for CASSRLPSGSDEQFF.

This sequence joins TRBV15 and TRBJ2-1; 8 bases match TRBD1. Germline V CDR1 and CDR2: LNHNV, YYDKDF (reference sequence). Trimming at V came to 0 bases and at J to 4 bases, leaving 2 bases not matched to a gene. The CDR3 totals 15 residues. CDR3 nucleotides: TGTGCCACCAGCAGAGAGGGGACAGGATACAATGAGCAGTTCTTC. Its translation is CATSREGTGYNEQFF.

The V gene is TRBV5-8, the J gene TRBJ2-7; possible D gene TRBD1, 5 bases. CDR3 length: 12 residues. The V and J ends lost 3 bases and 9 bases respectively, with 13 bases between them. Germline-derived CDR1 and CDR2 are SGHTS and YDEGEE. The CDR3 loop reads CASSYAGSVQYF. In DNA, the CDR3 is TGTGCCAGCAGCTACGCAGGGTCCGTGCAGTACTTC. Looking up the rest from reference TRBV5-8 and TRBJ2-7 gives the full variable domain: EAGVTQSPTHLIKTRGQQATLRCSPISGHTSVYWYQQALGLGLQFLLWYDEGEERNRGNFPPRFSGRQFPNYSSELNVNALELEDSALYLCASSYAGSVQYFGPGTRLTVT.

Here the CDR3 reads CASSLAGTASYEQYF. The CDR3 DNA follows: TGTGCCAGCAGTTTAGCCGGGACGGCCTCCTACGAGCAGTACTTC. The chain employs TRBV27 and TRBJ2-7, with D possibly called TRBD1 or TRBD2 (5 bases each). The CDR3 consists of 15 residues. Trimming left V 2 bases short and J 0 bases short, with 11 bases between. Germline CDR1 is MNHEY and CDR2 is SMNVEV (reference sequence).

The chain links TRBV5-4 to TRBJ2-7, with D unclear. Trimming removed 1 base from V and 4 bases from J, with 9 bases in between. CDR3 length: 13 amino acids. Germline V gene data show CDR1 as SGHNT and CDR2 as YYREEE (reference sequence). CDR3 in amino acids: CASSLLGWYEQYF. DNA for the CDR3: TGTGCCAGCAGCTTGCTGGGGTGGTACGAGCAGTACTTC.

The rearrangement joins TRBV10-1 to TRBJ2-7; TRBD1 is a possible D gene (6 bases). CDR3 length: 14 residues. Deletions cut 5 bases from V and 0 bases from J, with 11 bases between. The germline V gene encodes CDR1 WNHNN and CDR2 SYGVQD (reference sequence). The CDR3 sequence: CASSRDTTSYEQYF. As DNA, the CDR3 is TGCGCCAGCAGTAGGGACACTACCTCCTACGAGCAGTACTTC.

J is TRBJ1-2 and V is TRBV10-3, with TRBD1 matching 9 bases. J lost 4 bases, V lost 6 bases, and 6 bases had no gene match. The CDR3 totals 14 residues. Looked up from germline, CDR1 is ENHRY and CDR2 is SYGVKD. CDR3 sequence (DNA): TGTGCCATCAGCCCGGGACAGGGCCTCTATGGCTACACCTTC. This encodes CAISPGQGLYGYTF.

The chain couples TRBV5-1 to TRBJ2-5; 7 bases fit TRBD1. The J segment lost 3 bases and the V segment lost 2 bases, leaving 4 bases of the junction unmatched. Per germline, CDR1 SGHRS and CDR2 YFSETQ. The CDR3 length is 14 residues. The CDR3 region is CASSFGTAKETQYF. CDR3 nucleotide sequence: TGCGCCAGCAGCTTCGGGACAGCAAAAGAGACCCAGTACTTC.

This chain uses TRBV9 with TRBJ1-3; a possible D gene is TRBD1 (5 bases). V was trimmed by 5 bases and J by 4 bases, leaving 19 bases between them. Germline lookup yields CDR1 SGDLS and CDR2 YYNGEE. The CDR3 totals 16 residues. The CDR3 loop is CASSPKSGTGGNTIYF. DNA for the CDR3: TGTGCCAGCAGTCCCAAGTCCGGGACGGGAGGAAACACCATATATTTT.

The genes are TRBV9 and TRBJ2-7; TRBD2 might be the D (6 bases). Trimming left V 4 bases short and J 3 bases short, with 14 bases between. Germline CDR1 SGDLS, CDR2 YYNGEE. The CDR3 has 14 amino acids. CDR3: CASSPSSVHYEQYF. The CDR3 bases are TGTGCCAGCAGCCCCTCTAGCGTGCACTACGAGCAGTACTTC.

This rearrangement joins TRBV7-2 to TRBJ2-5; a weak D match, TRBD2 (5 bases). This CDR3 region has 14 residues. V was pared by 0 bases and J by 4 bases, with 9 bases between. Germline V CDR1 and CDR2: SGHTA, FQGNSA. In DNA form, the CDR3 reads TGTGCCAGCAGCTTAGCGGGAGAGGGAGAGACCCAGTACTTC. This sequence encodes CASSLAGEGETQYF.